This TCR beta chain comes out of a study of graft-versus-host responses after intestinal transplantation. Study summary: Multivisceral, liver-intestinal, or isolated intestinal transplants were received by the recipients. Induction using anti-thymocyte globulin, followed by tacrolimus and steroids for roughly 3 years, was given to all recipients. General study points: Allograft graft-versus-host to host-versus-graft clonal ratios ran high in patients with graft-donor T cell macrochimerism. Recipient marrow contained GvH clones, some of which appeared first in ileum or blood.

Clones were sequenced by immunoSEQ multiplex PCR, and TCRdb holds only the in-frame ones, with some missing. The data hold about 97,000 clones, with about 93% observed a single time. With regard to this clone: The antigen is unknown. At one of its ends the junction is not consistent with the germline gene, which may arise from a read error.

Germline CDR1 is SSHAT and CDR2 is FNYEAQ (reference sequence). The CDR3 extends over 12 amino acids. The clonotype was recovered from a human patient who received an intestinal transplant, so some T cells may come from the graft donor. The source was PBMCs, collected just under 460 days after intestinal transplant. This chain connects TRBV7-7 to TRBJ2-2; unclear D gene. CDR3 sequence (DNA): TGTGCTAGCAGCCCCGGCCCCGGGGAGCTGTTTTTT. Amino acid sequence: CASSPGPGELFF.